The subject of this entry is one T cell receptor beta chain. This record belongs to a study of control samples from healthy donors and cancer patients. The germline gives CDR1 GTSNPN, CDR2 SVGIG (reference sequence). The ends were cut back, 7 bases at V and 8 bases at J, with 17 bases in the middle. The CDR3 totals 12 residues. Only in-frame clones appear in the TCRdb table, and some are missing; sequencing was by immunoSEQ multiplex PCR. This sample has more than 100,000 clones, with around 88% found just once. The TCR was taken from a man between 60 and 75 years old with lung cancer. The chain recombines TRBV30 with TRBJ1-2, with a weak D call TRBD1 (6 bases). Source material: PBMCs. CDR3 amino acids: CASETGSIGYTF. CDR3 sequence (DNA): TGTGCCTCAGAGACAGGTTCTATAGGCTACACCTTC.